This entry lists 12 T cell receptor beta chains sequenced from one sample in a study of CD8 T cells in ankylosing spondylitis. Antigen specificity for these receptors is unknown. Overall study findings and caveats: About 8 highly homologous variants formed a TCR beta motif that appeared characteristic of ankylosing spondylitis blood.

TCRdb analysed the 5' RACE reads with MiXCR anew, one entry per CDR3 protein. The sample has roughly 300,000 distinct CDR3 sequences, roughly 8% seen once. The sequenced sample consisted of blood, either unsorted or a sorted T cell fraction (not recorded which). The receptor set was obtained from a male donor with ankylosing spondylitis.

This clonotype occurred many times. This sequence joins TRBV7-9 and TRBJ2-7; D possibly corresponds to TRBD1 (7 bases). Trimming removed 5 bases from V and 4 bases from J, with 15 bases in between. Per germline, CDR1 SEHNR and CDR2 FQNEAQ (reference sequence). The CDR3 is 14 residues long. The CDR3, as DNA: TGTGCCAGCAGCCGCGGGACAGCTGGATACGAGCAGTACTTC. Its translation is CASSRGTAGYEQYF.

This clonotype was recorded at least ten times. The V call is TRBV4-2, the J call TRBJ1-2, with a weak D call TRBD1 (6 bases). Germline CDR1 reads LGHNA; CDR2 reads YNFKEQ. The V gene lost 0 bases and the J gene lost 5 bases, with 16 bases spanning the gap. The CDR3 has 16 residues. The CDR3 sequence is CASSQDRTGAGYGYTF. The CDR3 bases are TGTGCCAGCAGCCAAGATCGAACGGGGGCAGGGTATGGCTACACCTTC.

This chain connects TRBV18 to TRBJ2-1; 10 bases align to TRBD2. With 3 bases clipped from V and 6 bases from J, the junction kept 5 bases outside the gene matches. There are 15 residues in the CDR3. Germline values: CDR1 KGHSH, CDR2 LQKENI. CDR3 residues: CASSPRGTSVNEQFF. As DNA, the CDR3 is TGTGCCAGCTCACCCCGAGGGACTAGCGTCAATGAGCAGTTCTTC.

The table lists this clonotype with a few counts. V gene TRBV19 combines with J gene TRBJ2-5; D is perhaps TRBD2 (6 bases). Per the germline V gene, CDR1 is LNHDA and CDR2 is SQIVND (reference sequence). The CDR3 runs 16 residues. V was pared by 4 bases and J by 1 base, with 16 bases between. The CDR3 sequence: CASSTPHRGSQETQYF. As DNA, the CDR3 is TGTGCCAGTAGTACCCCGCACCGGGGGAGCCAAGAGACCCAGTACTTC. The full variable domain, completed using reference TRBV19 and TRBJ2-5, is DGGITQSPKYLFRKEGQNVTLSCEQNLNHDAMYWYRQDPGQGLRLIYYSQIVNDFQKGDIAEGYSVSREKKESFPLTVTSAQKNPTAFYLCASSTPHRGSQETQYFGPGTRLLVL.

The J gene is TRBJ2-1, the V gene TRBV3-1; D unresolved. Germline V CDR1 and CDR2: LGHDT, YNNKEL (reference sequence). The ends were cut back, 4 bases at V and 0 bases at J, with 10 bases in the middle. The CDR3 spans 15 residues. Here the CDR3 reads CASSPDLNSYNEQFF. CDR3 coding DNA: TGTGCCAGCAGCCCAGACTTGAACTCCTACAATGAGCAGTTCTTC.

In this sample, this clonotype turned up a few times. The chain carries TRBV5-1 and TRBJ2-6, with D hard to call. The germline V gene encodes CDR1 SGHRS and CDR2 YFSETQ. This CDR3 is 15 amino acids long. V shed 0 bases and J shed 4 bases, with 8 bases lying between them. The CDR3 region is CASSLVWAGANVLTF. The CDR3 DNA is TGCGCCAGCAGCTTGGTGTGGGCCGGGGCCAACGTCCTGACTTTC.

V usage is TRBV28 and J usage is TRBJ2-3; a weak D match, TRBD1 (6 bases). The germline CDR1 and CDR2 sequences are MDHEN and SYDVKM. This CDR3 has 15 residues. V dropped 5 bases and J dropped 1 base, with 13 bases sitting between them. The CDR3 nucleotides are TGTGCCAGCAGTGCGACAGGCTACCGCACAGATACGCAGTATTTT. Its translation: CASSATGYRTDTQYF. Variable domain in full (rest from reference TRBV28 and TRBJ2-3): DVKVTQSSRYLVKRTGEKVFLECVQDMDHENMFWYRQDPGLGLRLIYFSYDVKMKEKGDIPEGYSVSREKKERFSLILESASTNQTSMYLCASSATGYRTDTQYFGPGTRLTVL.

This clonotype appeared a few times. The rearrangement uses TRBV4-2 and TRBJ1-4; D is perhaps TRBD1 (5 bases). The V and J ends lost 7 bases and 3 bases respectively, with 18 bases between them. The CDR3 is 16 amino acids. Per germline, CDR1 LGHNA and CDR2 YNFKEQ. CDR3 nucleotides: TGTGCCAGCACCCGGACGGGACCGACAGCTAATGAAAAACTGTTTTTT. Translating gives CASTRTGPTANEKLFF.

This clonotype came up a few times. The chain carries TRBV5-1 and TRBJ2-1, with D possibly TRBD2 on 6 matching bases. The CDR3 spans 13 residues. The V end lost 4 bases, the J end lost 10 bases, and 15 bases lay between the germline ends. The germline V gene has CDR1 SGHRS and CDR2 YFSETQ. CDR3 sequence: CASSHGGSQEQFF. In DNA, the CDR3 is TGCGCCAGCAGCCATGGGGGGTCTCAGGAGCAGTTCTTC.

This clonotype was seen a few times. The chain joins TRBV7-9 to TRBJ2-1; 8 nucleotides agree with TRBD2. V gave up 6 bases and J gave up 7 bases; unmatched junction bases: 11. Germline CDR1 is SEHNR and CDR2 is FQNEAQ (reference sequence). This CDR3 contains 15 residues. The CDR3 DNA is TGTGCCAGCAGTTTCTCGGGCGGGAGGCGGAATGAGCAGTTCTTC. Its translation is CASSFSGGRRNEQFF.

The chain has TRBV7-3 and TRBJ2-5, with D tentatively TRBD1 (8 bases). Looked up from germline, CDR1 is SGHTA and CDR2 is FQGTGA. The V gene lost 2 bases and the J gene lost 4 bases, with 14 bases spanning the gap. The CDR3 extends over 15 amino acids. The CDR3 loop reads CASSLYRGRGETQYF. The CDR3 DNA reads TGTGCCAGCAGCTTATACAGGGGGAGGGGAGAGACCCAGTACTTC.

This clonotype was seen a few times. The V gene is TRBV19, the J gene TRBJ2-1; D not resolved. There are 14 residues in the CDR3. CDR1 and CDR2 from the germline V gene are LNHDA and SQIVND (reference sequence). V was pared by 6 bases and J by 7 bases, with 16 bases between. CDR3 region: CASSVDWSRNEQFF. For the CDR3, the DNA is TGTGCCAGTAGCGTCGACTGGTCCCGAAATGAGCAGTTCTTC.